Given below is one T cell receptor beta chain in context. Its antigen remains undetermined. Base qualities are not recorded, but no much larger clone differs from it by a single base. All of the isolated RNA was reverse transcribed with the High Capacity cDNA Reverse Transcription Kit, so expressed TCRB transcripts were sequenced. Deep immunoSEQ sequencing was applied to naive, central memory and regulatory T cell samples, giving an average of about 3.4 million total reads per sample. Sorted cells were lysed in RLT buffer, and RNA was extracted using DNase-treated RNeasy Micro or Mini kits according to cell number. Each cell subset was processed on its own to prevent cross-contamination, while patient and healthy donor samples were processed together. The immunoSEQ multiplex PCR was used to amplify TCRB sequences from cDNA, yielding 87-bp fragments that span the CDR3 region. The amplicons were sequenced using the Illumina HiSeq platform. From the authors' description of their analysis: Synthetic template baselines were used to correct PCR bias computationally, reads within Hamming distance 2 were collapsed, and singletons that could not be merged were discarded. Reads were aligned against IMGT so that V, D and J genes, CDR3 length and insertions or deletions at six rearrangement sites could be assigned. Within each subset, clonotype counts were normalized to sorted cell number, and only after that were true diversity and Gini coefficients computed with the tcR R package. The overlap coefficient, calculated on TCRB nucleotide sequences, was used to quantify repertoire sharing. As stored in TCRdb, this immuneACCESS dataset retains in-frame rearrangements with V and J assigned. A fraction of the clones does not appear; measured against another copy, unresolved V genes explain less than half of the discrepancy, and the remainder lacks a known reason. V, J and clone size are those of that table, while D and trimming were read from the DNA. This sample is represented by tens of thousands of clones; 52% of them were singletons. Around 2.7% of the sample is taken by the ten largest.

Each donor gave one peripheral blood draw, roughly 0.11 L on average, collected into heparinised tubes. Using a panel that included CD45RO, CCR7, CD25, CD127, CD95 and CD27, naive, central memory, regulatory and stem cell-like memory CD4+ T cells were sorted on a BD FACSAria II. Every sorted population had a purity above 95%. Right away, PBMCs were isolated by Lymphoprep density gradient centrifugation and were stained directly, with no culture step. So that batch effects would be minimized, each experiment stained and sorted samples in pairs, pairing one healthy donor with one patient. This sample was included in a study of beta chain features in type 1 diabetes listed by TCRdb under 2018. Notes on the research overall: No differences in mean age, gender distribution, total cell number or subset yield were found between patients and healthy donors. Whereas all 28 donors provided naive and central memory subsets, regulatory and stem cell-like memory subsets were isolated from just 8 patients and roughly 8 healthy donors. A total of roughly 100 million sorted cells were examined across all samples, and the number of cells per subset was strongly correlated with RNA yield. In the study, recently diagnosed type 1 diabetes patients and matched healthy donors were compared on the TCRB repertoires of their sorted circulating CD4+ T cell subsets. The paper's findings and limits, for the study overall: Because cDNA was sequenced instead of genomic DNA, activated cells with high expression could be over-represented, although the groups did not differ in activation or CD3 levels. Because the HLA sub-analyses included only small numbers of individuals, any influence of HLA type on TCRB rearrangement was left unresolved. PCR might favor shorter templates, but patient and control samples were amplified and corrected together, so any skew would affect both groups equally. Type 1 diabetes patients showed a moderate but significant shortening of TCRB CDR3 length in all four CD4+ subsets. Naive, central memory and regulatory TCRB repertoires appeared to be more alike among patients than among healthy donors. Fewer insertions and more nucleotide deletions at VDJ recombination sites were observed in patients with type 1 diabetes, implying thymic rearrangement abnormalities.

The CDR3 sequence holds 13 residues, the cysteine and phenylalanine included. Kept here is only the CDR3 DNA, which spans 39 bases and is read in frame from base 1. Cut back by 4 bases and 5 bases, the V and J ends lie 8 bases apart. CDR1 and CDR2, looked up from the germline V gene (reference sequence), are MNHNY and SVGAGI. Recombination connected TRBV6-6 to TRBJ2-2; the D gene is possibly TRBD1, with 5 bases matching. This clonotype was sampled from a middle-aged woman with type 1 diabetes. The sequenced material came from Tregs from blood. The sample's cell subset or site, from its label and the paper: regulatory CD4+ T cells. For the CDR3, the sequence is CASSSQGTGELFF. In nucleotide form, the sequence is TGTGCCAGCAGTTCCCAGGGTACCGGGGAGCTGTTTTTT.